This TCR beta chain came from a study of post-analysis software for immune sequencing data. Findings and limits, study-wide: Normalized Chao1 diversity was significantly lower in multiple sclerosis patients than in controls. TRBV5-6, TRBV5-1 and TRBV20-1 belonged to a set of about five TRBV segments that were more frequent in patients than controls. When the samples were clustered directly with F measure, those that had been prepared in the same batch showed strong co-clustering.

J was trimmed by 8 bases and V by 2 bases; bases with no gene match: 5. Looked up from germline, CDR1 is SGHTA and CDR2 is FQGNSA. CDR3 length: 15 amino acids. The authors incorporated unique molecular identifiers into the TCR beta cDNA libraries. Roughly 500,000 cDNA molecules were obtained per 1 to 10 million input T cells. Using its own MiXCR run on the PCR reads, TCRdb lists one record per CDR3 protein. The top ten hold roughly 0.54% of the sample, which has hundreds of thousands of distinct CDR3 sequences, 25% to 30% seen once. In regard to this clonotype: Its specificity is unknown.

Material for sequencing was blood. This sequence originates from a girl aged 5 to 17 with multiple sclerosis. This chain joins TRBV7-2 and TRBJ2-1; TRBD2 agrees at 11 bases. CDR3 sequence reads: CASSLLAGGRHEQFF. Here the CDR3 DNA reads TGTGCCAGCAGCTTATTAGCGGGAGGGCGCCATGAGCAGTTCTTC.